This passage covers 18 T cell receptor beta chains from one sample sequenced in a study of shared clonotypes between healthy human individuals. Here immunoSEQ multiplex PCR was the method, and the copy in TCRdb shows in-frame clones only, minus some. The repertoire holds approximately 2.3 million clones, with approximately 95% as singletons. Sequencing input: naive CD4+ T cells from PBMCs. As for subset: CD45RA+ positively selected. The receptors derive from a man aged 18 to 35 in good health. Some clones in this sample may be carry-over from other donors' samples.

V and J are TRBV5-1 and TRBJ1-3; D is perhaps TRBD1 (6 bases). The germline CDR1 and CDR2 sequences are SGHRS and YFSETQ. The length of the CDR3 is 16 residues. The V and J ends lost 0 bases and 3 bases respectively, with 13 bases between them. This CDR3 is CASSLAGGHLGNTIYF. For the CDR3, the DNA is TGCGCCAGCAGCTTGGCCGGGGGACACCTTGGAAACACCATATATTTT. The full variable domain, in which reference TRBV5-1 and TRBJ1-3 provide the parts outside the CDR3, is KAGVTQTPRYLIKTRGQQVTLSCSPISGHRSVSWYQQTPGQGLQFLFEYFSETQRNKGNFPGRFSGRQFSNSRSEMNVSTLELGDSALYLCASSLAGGHLGNTIYFGEGSWLTVV.

The V gene is TRBV27, the J gene TRBJ1-1; D not resolved. CDR1 is MNHEY and CDR2 is SMNVEV in the germline V gene (reference sequence). V gave up 0 bases and J gave up 0 bases, with 8 bases separating them. The CDR3 runs 15 residues. In DNA form, the CDR3 reads TGTGCCAGCAGTTTATCACCGGGAATGAACACTGAAGCTTTCTTT. Translated, it gives CASSLSPGMNTEAFF.

This chain links TRBV27 with TRBJ1-2; possible D gene TRBD1, 5 bases. CDR1 and CDR2 (germline): MNHEY, SMNVEV (reference sequence). Trimming shortened V by 2 bases and J by 4 bases, and 11 bases separated the two germline ends. The length of the CDR3 is 14 residues. CDR3: CASSLNGGGYGYTF. DNA of the CDR3: TGTGCCAGCAGTTTAAACGGCGGGGGCTATGGCTACACCTTC.

As regards this clone: This specimen includes other DNA sequences encoding the same CDR3. The rearrangement links TRBV2 to TRBJ1-1; D unclear. The CDR3 contains 13 residues. V was clipped by 4 bases and J by 0 bases, with 6 bases between them. Looked up from germline, CDR1 is SNHLY and CDR2 is FYNNEI. Here the CDR3 DNA reads TGTGCCAGCAGTGCACAGCTGAACACTGAAGCTTTCTTT. This encodes CASSAQLNTEAFF.

The J gene is TRBJ1-3, the V gene TRBV9, with 9 positions matching TRBD1. V trimming: 0 bases; J trimming: 4 bases; junction bases outside the gene matches: 8. The CDR3 loop spans 17 amino acids. Germline values: CDR1 SGDLS, CDR2 YYNGEE. The DNA for the CDR3 is TGTGCCAGCAGCGTAGACCCCACAGGGGGCGCCGGAAACACCATATATTTT. It is translated as CASSVDPTGGAGNTIYF.

The V and J genes are TRBV10-1 and TRBJ2-1; D is unclear. CDR1 and CDR2 from the germline V gene are WNHNN and SYGVQD (reference sequence). V was shortened by 5 bases and J by 0 bases, with 11 bases between the two germline ends. This CDR3 is built from 15 residues. CDR3 in DNA: TGCGCCAGCAGTCGCGCCATCGACTCCTACAATGAGCAGTTCTTC. Protein product: CASSRAIDSYNEQFF.

This clone has only a few counts. The chain carries TRBV29-1 and TRBJ1-1; D unclear. Per germline, CDR1 SQVTM and CDR2 ANQGSEA. The CDR3 loop spans 10 amino acids. V lost 4 bases to trimming and J lost 10 bases, with 10 bases between them. CDR3 sequence (DNA): TGCAGCGTTGGTGGAGTGGGAGCTTTCTTT. Encoded protein: CSVGGVGAFF.

V and J are TRBV28 and TRBJ1-2; TRBD1 matches 12 bases. This CDR3 spans 18 amino acids. V dropped 9 bases and J dropped 7; count of bases not matched to a gene: 21. Germline values: CDR1 MDHEN, CDR2 SYDVKM. CDR3 sequence: CASTSNPGTGGDQGGYTF. The CDR3 DNA follows: TGTGCCAGTACCTCGAACCCCGGGACAGGGGGCGACCAGGGTGGCTACACCTTC.

The V call is TRBV2, the J call TRBJ1-4; 7 nucleotides line up with TRBD1. V shed 7 bases, J shed 3 bases, and the junction held 2 bases outside the gene matches. Germline values: CDR1 SNHLY, CDR2 FYNNEI. The CDR3 totals 13 residues. The CDR3 nucleotides read TGTGCCAGCACCGGGACAGCTAATGAAAAACTGTTTTTT. Translating gives CASTGTANEKLFF.

The J gene is TRBJ2-1, the V gene TRBV7-9; D is ambiguous. V was clipped by 4 bases and J by 5 bases, with 6 bases between them. Germline V gene lookup returns CDR1 SEHNR and CDR2 FQNEAQ (reference sequence). The CDR3 spans 12 residues. CDR3 DNA sequence: TGTGCCAGCAGCTCCACACACAATGAGCAGTTCTTC. Protein product: CASSSTHNEQFF.

The CDR3 DNA sequence: TGTGCCACCAGCAGAGAGCGGGGAGTAACGGGCAATCAGCCCCAGCATTTT. This codes for CATSRERGVTGNQPQHF. The chain is built from TRBV15 and TRBJ1-5; no clear D. The CDR3 covers 17 residues. Looked up from germline, CDR1 is LNHNV and CDR2 is YYDKDF (reference sequence). Trimming took 0 bases from V and 2 from J, leaving 14 bases between them.

V and J are TRBV5-4 and TRBJ2-1; TRBD2 is a possible D gene (5 bases). Germline CDR1 reads SGHNT; CDR2 reads YYREEE (reference sequence). This CDR3 is built from 16 residues. Trimming took 0 bases from V and 0 from J, leaving 10 bases between them. The CDR3 bases are TGTGCCAGCAGCTTGGTTTACCGGGGCTCCTACAATGAGCAGTTCTTC. Its protein product is CASSLVYRGSYNEQFF.

This clone has a single count. This chain connects TRBV27 to TRBJ2-5, with a weak D call TRBD1 (6 bases). This CDR3 comprises 13 residues. The V and J ends lost 6 bases and 5 bases respectively, with 13 bases between them. From germline, CDR1 is MNHEY and CDR2 SMNVEV (reference sequence). The CDR3 spells CASRYRARETQYF. Written as DNA, the CDR3 is TGTGCCAGCAGATACAGGGCTCGGGAGACCCAGTACTTC.

Only one count was recorded for this clone. The chain carries TRBV5-5 and TRBJ2-5; 9 bases are a match to TRBD1. CDR3 length equals 15 residues. Germline V gene sequence: CDR1 SGHKS, CDR2 YYEKEE (reference sequence). Trimming at V came to 5 bases and at J to 2 bases, leaving 7 bases not matched to a gene. The CDR3 DNA is TGTGCCAGCAGACCTGGACAGGGGAATCAAGAGACCCAGTACTTC. Its translation is CASRPGQGNQETQYF.

Details on this clone: Other DNA sequences from this sample encode an identical CDR3 as well. The rearrangement joins TRBV18 to TRBJ2-7, with D unclear. The germline V gene has CDR1 KGHSH and CDR2 LQKENI. This CDR3 has 12 residues. Trimming took 3 bases from V and 0 from J, leaving 3 bases between them. CDR3 sequence (DNA): TGTGCCAGCTCACCGGTCTCCTACGAGCAGTACTTC. Translated: CASSPVSYEQYF.

The V and J genes are TRBV28 and TRBJ2-7; D ambiguous. The CDR3 contains 16 residues. V was cut by 5 bases and J by 0 bases, with 17 bases left in between. Germline V gene data show CDR1 as MDHEN and CDR2 as SYDVKM. CDR3 sequence: CASSPSRTASSYEQYF. The DNA of the CDR3 is TGTGCCAGCAGTCCTTCCAGGACCGCCAGCTCCTACGAGCAGTACTTC.

V and J are TRBV28 and TRBJ1-6; no clear D gene. The CDR3 has 12 residues. Looked up from germline, CDR1 is MDHEN and CDR2 is SYDVKM. The V gene lost 2 bases and the J gene lost 13 bases, with 9 bases spanning the gap. The CDR3 region is CASSLIGGPLHF. For the CDR3, the DNA is TGTGCCAGCAGTTTAATCGGTGGGCCCCTCCACTTT.

As regards this clone: The sample carries other DNA sequences with the same CDR3. The rearrangement uses TRBV10-3 and TRBJ1-1; no clear D. V was clipped by 4 bases and J by 2 bases, with 8 bases between them. Germline CDR1 reads ENHRY; CDR2 reads SYGVKD. The CDR3 has 13 amino acids. CDR3 region: CAISGGANTEAFF. As DNA, the CDR3 is TGTGCCATCAGTGGGGGAGCTAACACTGAAGCTTTCTTT.